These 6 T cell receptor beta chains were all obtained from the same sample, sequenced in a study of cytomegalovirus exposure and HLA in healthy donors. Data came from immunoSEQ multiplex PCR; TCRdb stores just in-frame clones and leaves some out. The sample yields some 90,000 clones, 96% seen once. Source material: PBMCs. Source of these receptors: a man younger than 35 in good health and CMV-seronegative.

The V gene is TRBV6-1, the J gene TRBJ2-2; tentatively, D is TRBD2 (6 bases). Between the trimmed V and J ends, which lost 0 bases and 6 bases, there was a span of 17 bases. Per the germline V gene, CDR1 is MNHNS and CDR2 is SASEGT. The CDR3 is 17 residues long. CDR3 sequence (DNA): TGTGCCAGCAGTGAAGCAATGGCGGGATTGGAATCCGGGGAGCTGTTTTTT. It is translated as CASSEAMAGLESGELFF.

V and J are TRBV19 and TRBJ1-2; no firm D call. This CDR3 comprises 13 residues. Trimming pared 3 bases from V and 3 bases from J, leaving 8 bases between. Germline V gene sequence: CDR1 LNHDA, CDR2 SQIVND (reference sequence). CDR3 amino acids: CASSIGGYYGYTF. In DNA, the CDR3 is TGTGCCAGTAGTATCGGAGGATACTATGGCTACACCTTC. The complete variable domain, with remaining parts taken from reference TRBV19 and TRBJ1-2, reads DGGITQSPKYLFRKEGQNVTLSCEQNLNHDAMYWYRQDPGQGLRLIYYSQIVNDFQKGDIAEGYSVSREKKESFPLTVTSAQKNPTAFYLCASSIGGYYGYTFGSGTRLTVV.

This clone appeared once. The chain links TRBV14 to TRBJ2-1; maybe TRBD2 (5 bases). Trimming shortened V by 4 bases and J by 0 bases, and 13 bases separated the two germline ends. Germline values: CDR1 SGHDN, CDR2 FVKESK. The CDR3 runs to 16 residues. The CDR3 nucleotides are TGTGCCAGCAGCCTAAATGGACTCGCCTCCTACAATGAGCAGTTCTTC. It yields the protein CASSLNGLASYNEQFF.

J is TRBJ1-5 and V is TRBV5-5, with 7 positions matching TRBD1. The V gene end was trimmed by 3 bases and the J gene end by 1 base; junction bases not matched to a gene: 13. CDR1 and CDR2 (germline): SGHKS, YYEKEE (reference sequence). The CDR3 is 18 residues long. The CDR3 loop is CASSSPGQLIGSNQPQHF. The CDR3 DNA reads TGTGCCAGCAGCTCACCGGGACAGCTAATAGGGAGCAATCAGCCCCAGCATTTT.

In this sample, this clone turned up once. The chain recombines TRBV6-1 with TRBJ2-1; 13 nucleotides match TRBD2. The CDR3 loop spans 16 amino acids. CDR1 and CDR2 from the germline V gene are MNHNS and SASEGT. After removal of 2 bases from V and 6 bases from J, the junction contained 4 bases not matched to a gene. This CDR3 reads CASSEIRLAGGNEQFF. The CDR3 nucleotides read TGTGCCAGCAGTGAAATCCGACTAGCGGGGGGCAATGAGCAGTTCTTC.

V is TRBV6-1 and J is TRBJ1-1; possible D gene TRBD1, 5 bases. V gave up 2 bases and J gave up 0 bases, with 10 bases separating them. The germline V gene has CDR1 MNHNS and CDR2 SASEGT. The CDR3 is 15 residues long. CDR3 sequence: CASSEYQGLNTEAFF. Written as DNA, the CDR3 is TGTGCCAGCAGTGAATATCAGGGTTTGAACACTGAAGCTTTCTTT.